A selection of T cell receptor beta chains follows, all from one sample in a study of lymphopenia after photon versus proton radiotherapy. Sequenced by immunoSEQ multiplex PCR; TCRdb stores in-frame clones only, minus some. The top ten hold approximately 2% of the sample, which has approximately 62,000 clones, approximately 84% seen once. Here the sequenced sample was peripheral blood, taken from a patient treated with proton-based radiotherapy. The receptors shown here come from a man in his fifties or sixties with pancreatic cancer. The CDR3 runs from the conserved cysteine through the conserved F or W. A D gene is named only where the DNA matches it firmly. Rows may omit the clone size; those that give it use once, few, many or a size class.

j_call,clone_size,v_call,d_call,cdr3_aa,cdr3_nt
TRBJ1-2,-,TRBV4-3,-,CASSQDTGYYGYTF,TGCGCCAGCAGCCAAGACACAGGGTACTATGGCTACACCTTC
TRBJ2-7,-,TRBV6-6,-,CASSRGSYEQYF,TGTGCCAGCAGCCGGGGTTCCTACGAGCAGTACTTC
TRBJ2-5,-,TRBV11-2,-,CASSLTGQRQETQYF,TGTGCCAGCAGCCTCACGGGGCAGCGCCAAGAGACCCAGTACTTC
TRBJ2-1,-,TRBV5-4,-,CASSSAGVRSYNEQFF,TGTGCCAGCAGCTCCGCAGGGGTCCGCTCCTACAATGAGCAGTTCTTC
TRBJ2-2,once,TRBV6-5,-,CASSYGAGANTGELFF,TGTGCCAGCAGTTACGGGGCAGGCGCGAACACCGGGGAGCTGTTTTTT
TRBJ2-3,-,TRBV7-7,TRBD2,CASSEGLAGASDTQYF,TGTGCTAGCAGCGAGGGACTAGCGGGAGCTTCGGATACGCAGTATTTT
TRBJ1-5,-,TRBV19,-,CASSSALFSNQPQHF,TGTGCCAGTTCATCGGCCCTCTTTAGCAATCAGCCCCAGCATTTT
TRBJ2-5,-,TRBV7-9,-,CASSFAGRQETQYF,TGTGCCAGCAGCTTCGCGGGGCGACAAGAGACCCAGTACTTC
TRBJ2-3,few,TRBV29-1,TRBD2,CSVRRTSGLTDTQYF,TGCAGCGTCCGCCGGACTAGCGGGCTCACAGATACGCAGTATTTT
TRBJ1-2,-,TRBV7-9,-,CASSRGQSSRYGYTF,TGTGCCAGCAGCCGTGGACAGTCTTCTCGCTATGGCTACACCTTC
TRBJ2-2,-,TRBV27,TRBD2,CASSPPPSAGGTISAGELFF,TGTGCCAGCAGTCCACCCCCTTCCGCGGGAGGCACTATATCGGCCGGGGAGCTGTTTTTT
TRBJ2-7,-,TRBV2,-,CASSDPNTFYSYEQYF,TGTGCCAGCAGTGACCCTAACACGTTCTACTCCTACGAGCAGTACTTC
TRBJ2-7,-,TRBV4-2,-,CASSQDVDGEQYF,TGTGCCAGCAGCCAAGATGTGGACGGCGAGCAGTACTTC
TRBJ2-1,-,TRBV27,TRBD1,CASSSDRSSSYNEQFF,TGTGCCAGCAGTTCGGACAGGTCGAGCTCCTACAATGAGCAGTTCTTC
TRBJ2-1,few,TRBV11-2,-,CASRIVRGAYNEQFF,TGTGCCAGCAGGATTGTCCGAGGGGCTTACAATGAGCAGTTCTTC
TRBJ2-5,-,TRBV5-1,-,CASSLLQAANYQYF,TGCGCCAGCAGCCTCTTGCAAGCGGCGAATTACCAGTACTTC
TRBJ2-5,-,TRBV28,TRBD2,CASSNGGVSVETQYF,TGTGCCAGCAGTAACGGGGGGGTTTCGGTAGAGACCCAGTACTTC
TRBJ2-7,few,TRBV29-1,-,CSAGDKRQYF,TGCAGCGCTGGCGACAAACGGCAGTACTTC
TRBJ2-3,-,TRBV7-2,-,CASSLGHHTDTQYF,TGTGCCAGCAGCCTGGGACACCACACAGATACGCAGTATTTT
TRBJ1-2,once,TRBV28,-,CASSLGAANYGYTF,TGTGCCAGCAGTTTAGGGGCCGCTAACTATGGCTACACCTTC
TRBJ2-2,-,TRBV30,-,CAWSVIGELFF,TGTGCCTGGAGTGTAATTGGGGAGCTGTTTTTT
TRBJ1-1,-,TRBV11-2,TRBD1,CASSPFPTGQGARGTEAFF,TGTGCCAGCAGCCCCTTTCCCACCGGACAGGGGGCGCGAGGCACTGAAGCTTTCTTT
TRBJ2-3,-,TRBV19,TRBD2,CASSIVYPSGPSQTDTQYF,TGTGCCAGTAGTATAGTATACCCTAGCGGGCCCTCTCAGACAGATACGCAGTATTTT
TRBJ2-3,-,TRBV5-4,TRBD2,CASSLLAGGNGDTQYF,TGTGCCAGCAGCCTCCTAGCGGGAGGAAACGGAGATACGCAGTATTTT
TRBJ2-1,-,TRBV7-6,-,CASSRRGGNEQFF,TGTGCCAGCAGCCGCCGAGGAGGCAATGAGCAGTTCTTC
TRBJ2-5,-,TRBV5-6,-,CASSLAGFFETQYF,TGTGCCAGCAGCTTGGCCGGGTTTTTCGAGACCCAGTACTTC
TRBJ2-5,-,TRBV11-3,-,CASSLLIGPQETQYF,TGTGCCAGCAGCTTACTGATCGGGCCTCAAGAGACCCAGTACTTC
TRBJ2-3,-,TRBV2,-,CASSDRGLPDTQYF,TGTGCCAGCAGCGATCGAGGGCTCCCAGATACGCAGTATTTT
TRBJ2-1,-,TRBV9,-,CASSPTSQVPYNEQFF,TGTGCCAGCAGCCCGACGTCGCAGGTCCCCTACAATGAGCAGTTCTTC
TRBJ2-4,-,TRBV7-8,-,CASSFIDSPLLAKNIQYF,TGTGCCAGCAGCTTCATAGACAGTCCCCTTCTAGCCAAAAACATTCAGTACTTC
TRBJ1-4,-,TRBV23-1,-,CASSNRATSEKLFF,TGCGCCAGCAGCAACAGGGCGACGAGTGAAAAACTGTTTTTT
TRBJ1-5,-,TRBV6-5,TRBD1,CASSQTGGKDQPQHF,TGTGCCAGCAGCCAAACAGGGGGCAAGGATCAGCCCCAGCATTTT
TRBJ2-2,-,TRBV11-1,-,CASGGTNTGELFF,TGTGCCAGCGGGGGGACGAACACCGGGGAGCTGTTTTTT
TRBJ1-5,-,TRBV27,-,CASSGSRGYQPQHF,TGTGCCAGCAGTGGGTCAAGGGGGTATCAGCCCCAGCATTTT
TRBJ2-5,once,TRBV28,-,CASKPDAGETQYF,TGTGCCAGCAAGCCGGACGCGGGGGAGACCCAGTACTTC
TRBJ2-5,once,TRBV5-6,TRBD2,CASSFATGTRIETQYF,TGTGCCAGCAGCTTCGCGACCGGGACTAGGATAGAGACCCAGTACTTC
TRBJ2-7,-,TRBV4-2,TRBD1,CASSQTGTGVEEQYF,TGTGCCAGCAGCCAAACCGGGACAGGGGTAGAGGAGCAGTACTTC
TRBJ1-2,-,TRBV6-1,TRBD1,CASRPTGGGLGYTF,TGTGCCAGCAGGCCCACAGGGGGGGGTTTGGGCTACACCTTC
TRBJ2-1,once,TRBV28,-,CASISLEGGYNEQFF,TGTGCCAGCATCTCTTTGGAAGGGGGCTACAATGAGCAGTTCTTC
TRBJ2-4,-,TRBV2,TRBD2,CASSPPTSDIQYF,TGTGCCAGCAGTCCTCCGACTAGCGACATTCAGTACTTC
TRBJ2-1,few,TRBV18,-,CASSPRVDNEQFF,TGTGCCAGCTCACCCCGGGTAGACAATGAGCAGTTCTTC
TRBJ1-2,-,TRBV28,-,CASSSVNYGYTF,TGTGCCAGCAGTTCTGTGAACTATGGCTACACCTTC
TRBJ1-3,once,TRBV6-1,-,CATNRGAGGNTIYF,TGTGCCACCAATCGAGGCGCGGGAGGAAACACCATATATTTT
TRBJ1-2,-,TRBV4-1,-,CASSQATGYGYTF,TGCGCCAGCAGCCAAGCGACAGGCTATGGCTACACCTTC
TRBJ2-7,-,TRBV5-1,-,CASRPGLGNYEQYF,TGCGCCAGCCGGCCGGGCTTGGGTAACTACGAGCAGTACTTC
TRBJ1-1,-,TRBV2,-,CASSLGETGAFF,TGTGCCAGCAGCCTAGGGGAAACGGGGGCTTTCTTT
TRBJ2-5,-,TRBV19,-,CASSLEVGETQYF,TGTGCCAGTAGTCTCGAGGTGGGAGAGACCCAGTACTTC
TRBJ2-2,-,TRBV11-2,TRBD2,CASSLGLAGTGELFF,TGTGCCAGCAGCTTGGGACTAGCGGGCACCGGGGAGCTGTTTTTT